This T cell receptor beta chain was identified during a study of T cell responses to AZD1222 COVID-19 vaccine. This CDR3 is 20 amino acids long. Germline lookup yields CDR1 SQVTM and CDR2 ANQGSEA. The V and J ends lost 1 base and 0 bases respectively, with 25 bases between them. Some clones are missing from TCRdb's copy, which holds only in-frame ones; the method was immunoSEQ multiplex PCR. The data show 88,000 or so clones, about nine tenths seen once. The chain couples TRBV29-1 to TRBJ2-1; D not resolved. The sample here was peripheral blood, taken on day 0 of AZD1222 vaccination. The source of this sequence is an adult in good health. This CDR3 reads CSVEVLTGQPLLSSYNEQFF. In DNA form, the CDR3 reads TGCAGCGTTGAAGTATTAACCGGTCAGCCCCTCCTGAGCTCCTACAATGAGCAGTTCTTC.